This T cell receptor (beta chain) appears in the sequencing data of a study of cytomegalovirus exposure and HLA in healthy donors. Study-level background: From donors who were HLA-typed, an early data release held around 80 million unique TCRs. Study-wide findings and caveats: Later work found most CMV-associated TCR beta chains apparently HLA-restricted. The authors later found TCR association rates varying by HLA locus, with DRB1 most and HLA-C fewest.

Regarding this clone: The antigen remains undetermined.

A multiplex PCR was run with 60 Vbeta primers and 13 Jbeta primers. TCRdb's copy holds only in-frame clones and misses some; the assay was immunoSEQ multiplex PCR. The profile shows approximately 120,000 clones, over 9.5% of them singletons. Sequencing was carried out using PBMCs. The source of this sequence is a woman between 18 and 29 years old in good health and CMV-seropositive.

Written as DNA, the CDR3 is TGTGCTGGAGGGGTGGATAACTATGGCTACACCTTC. It translates to CAGGVDNYGYTF. The chain recombines TRBV30 with TRBJ1-2; weak D call: TRBD1 (5 bases). The CDR3 length is 12 residues. From germline, CDR1 is GTSNPN and CDR2 SVGIG (reference sequence).